Described below is a single TCR beta chain sequence and its context. Antigen unknown. Some clones are missing from TCRdb's copy, which holds only in-frame ones; the method was immunoSEQ multiplex PCR. This sample yields around 76,000 clones, of which about 89% are seen a single time; more than 4% belongs to the top ten. The sample comes from a study of resident and recirculating memory T cells in vitiligo. Stability required unchanged lesions during the previous 6 months. Confetti depigmentation, marking active vitiligo, was absent in these patients. The study's findings and limits: Different lesions suggested infiltration by different T cell clones. No unique dominant TCR clone was found in vitiligo lesions.

Germline CDR1 SGHTA, CDR2 FQGTGA. The junction had 0 bases not matched to a gene; V was cut back by 3 bases and J by 2 bases. This CDR3 is 15 amino acids long. Sequencing was carried out using blood. The TCR sequence derives from a male donor with vitiligo. V usage is TRBV7-3 and J usage is TRBJ2-1; 11 bases match TRBD2. This CDR3 reads CASSFSGGAYNEQFF. CDR3 in DNA: TGTGCCAGCAGCTTTAGCGGGGGGGCCTACAATGAGCAGTTCTTC.